Shown below are 20 T cell receptor beta chains from a single sample sequenced in a study of control samples from healthy donors and cancer patients. The table came from immunoSEQ multiplex PCR; TCRdb's copy has only in-frame clones and leaves some out. This table has around 55,000 clones, 70% to 90% appearing once. The sequenced material came from blood. The receptors derive from a man aged 50-59 years in good health.

The CDR3 nucleotides are TGTGCCAGTAGTGTTGGGGGACGGAGCTCTGGAAACACCATATATTTT. It yields the protein CASSVGGRSSGNTIYF. V usage is TRBV19 and J usage is TRBJ1-3, with a possible D match to TRBD1 (5 bases). The CDR3 has 16 residues. V was cut by 5 bases and J by 0 bases, with 14 bases left in between. Germline CDR1 LNHDA, CDR2 SQIVND (reference sequence).

This clone came up a few times. The rearrangement uses TRBV4-1 and TRBJ1-5, with D perhaps matching TRBD1 (6 bases). This CDR3 region has 15 residues. Germline CDR1 and CDR2: MGHRA and YSYEKL. Trimming took 0 bases from V and 3 from J, leaving 9 bases between them. The CDR3 loop is CASSQERQDNQPQHF. The DNA for the CDR3 is TGCGCCAGCAGCCAAGAGAGACAGGACAATCAGCCCCAGCATTTT.

This clone was picked up one time. This chain joins TRBV7-3 and TRBJ2-7, with 9 bases fitting TRBD1. In germline, CDR1 is SGHTA, CDR2 FQGTGA. With 1 base clipped from V and 4 bases from J, the junction kept 8 bases outside the gene matches. The CDR3 is 16 residues long. CDR3 DNA: TGTGCCAGCAGCTTAAAGAACACAGGGGGCAATTACGAGCAGTACTTC. This sequence encodes CASSLKNTGGNYEQYF.

V and J are TRBV5-1 and TRBJ2-3; D is uncertain. Germline V gives CDR1 SGHRS, CDR2 YFSETQ. The CDR3 runs 12 residues. V lost 3 bases and J lost 2, with 4 bases in between. CDR3 region: CASSYDTDTQYF. The DNA of the CDR3 is TGCGCCAGCAGCTATGACACAGATACGCAGTATTTT.

This clone was seen only a few times. One end of the junction is discordant with germline, which a read error may explain. The J gene is TRBJ2-1, the V gene TRBV7-9, with D possibly being TRBD2 (6 bases). Germline V gene lookup returns CDR1 SEHNR and CDR2 FQNEAQ (reference sequence). The CDR3 is 15 residues long. The CDR3 loop reads CASTLTGGTRFEQFF. CDR3 sequence (DNA): TGTGCCAGCACCTTAACCGGCGGGACTCGTTTTGAGCAGTTCTTC.

The chain is built from TRBV2 and TRBJ2-1; 7 bases fit TRBD2. This CDR3 spans 14 amino acids. Trimming removed 8 bases from V and 2 bases from J; junction bases left unmatched: 6. Germline CDR1 SNHLY, CDR2 FYNNEI. The CDR3 reads CASGTSAAYNEQFF. CDR3 bases: TGTGCCAGCGGTACTAGCGCCGCCTACAATGAGCAGTTCTTC. Drawing the rest from reference TRBV2 and TRBJ2-1, the complete variable domain is EPEVTQTPSHQVTQMGQEVILRCVPISNHLYFYWYRQILGQKVEFLVSFYNNEISEKSEIFDDQFSVERPDGSNFTLKIRSTKLEDSAMYFCASGTSAAYNEQFFGPGTRLTVL.

The V and J genes are TRBV6-1 and TRBJ2-7; D might be TRBD1 (5 bases). The germline gives CDR1 MNHNS, CDR2 SASEGT. Trimming removed 1 base from V and 4 bases from J, with 17 bases in between. The CDR3 is made up of 16 amino acids. The CDR3, as DNA: TGTGCCAGCAGTGAAGGTCCGGCAGGGATAGTTTACGAGCAGTACTTC. As protein: CASSEGPAGIVYEQYF.

The chain couples TRBV11-1 to TRBJ2-2; D unclear. The CDR3 is made up of 13 amino acids. The V gene's germline CDR1 is SGHAT and CDR2 FQDESV (reference sequence). Trimming removed 4 bases from V and 1 base from J, with 4 bases in between. CDR3 sequence: CASSSQNTGELFF. Written as DNA, the CDR3 is TGTGCCAGCAGCTCACAGAACACCGGGGAGCTGTTTTTT.

The chain is built from TRBV10-3 and TRBJ1-3; D is uncertain. CDR1 ENHRY and CDR2 SYGVKD come from the germline V gene. This CDR3 has 13 amino acids. V was pared by 8 bases and J by 2 bases, with 10 bases between. CDR3 sequence (DNA): TGTGCCATCTCTCTAGAGACTGGAAACACCATATATTTT. Its translation is CAISLETGNTIYF.

This clone was seen a handful of times. The V call is TRBV11-2, the J call TRBJ2-3, with 12 bases lining up with TRBD2. The CDR3 covers 15 residues. Trimming cost V 4 bases and J 9 bases; bases outside gene matches: 8. In germline, CDR1 is SGHAT, CDR2 FQNNGV. CDR3 sequence (DNA): TGTGCCAGCAGCTCAGCTAGCGGGAGGGCCGGAACGCAGTATTTT. This translates into CASSSASGRAGTQYF.

The chain has TRBV5-5 and TRBJ1-2, with 7 positions matching TRBD1. Germline V gene data show CDR1 as SGHKS and CDR2 as YYEKEE (reference sequence). Trimming at V came to 0 bases and at J to 8 bases, leaving 7 bases not matched to a gene. The CDR3 runs 14 residues. CDR3 region: CASSLGGQAFGYTF. Written as DNA, the CDR3 is TGTGCCAGCAGCTTGGGTGGACAGGCTTTCGGCTACACCTTC.

The rearrangement joins TRBV4-2 to TRBJ1-3, with D possibly TRBD1 on 5 matching bases. Germline lookup yields CDR1 LGHNA and CDR2 YNFKEQ. The CDR3 runs to 16 residues. V was pared by 3 bases and J by 2 bases, with 14 bases between. The CDR3 loop is CASSQDLGTAGNTIYF. In DNA form, the CDR3 reads TGTGCCAGCAGCCAGGACCTGGGGACGGCTGGAAACACCATATATTTT.

The CDR3 reads CASSQGDSRSPLHF. In DNA, the CDR3 is TGTGCCAGCAGCCAAGGGGACAGCCGATCACCCCTCCACTTT. The chain combines TRBV3-1 (or the pseudogene TRBV3-2) with TRBJ1-6; 7 nucleotides align to TRBD1. Germline V gene sequence: CDR1 LGHDT, CDR2 YNNKEL (reference sequence). With V trimmed by 1 base and J by 10 bases, 4 bases remained unmatched. The CDR3 contains 14 residues.

The V and J genes are TRBV14 and TRBJ1-2; 9 bases agree with TRBD1. Germline-derived CDR1 and CDR2 are SGHDN and FVKESK. V gave up 6 bases and J gave up 7 bases; unmatched junction bases: 6. This CDR3 contains 13 residues. The CDR3 DNA reads as TGTGCCAGCAGAGCAGGGACAGGGCGTGGCTACACCTTC. Its protein product is CASRAGTGRGYTF.

This chain uses TRBV5-1 with TRBJ2-2, with TRBD1 matching 7 bases. This CDR3 has 16 amino acids. Trimming removed 0 bases from V and 5 bases from J; junction bases left unmatched: 7. The germline V gene encodes CDR1 SGHRS and CDR2 YFSETQ. The CDR3 region is CASSLAVDRTTGELFF. The CDR3 DNA follows: TGCGCCAGCAGCTTGGCCGTGGACAGGACAACCGGGGAGCTGTTTTTT. The full variable domain, in which reference TRBV5-1 and TRBJ2-2 provide the parts outside the CDR3, is KAGVTQTPRYLIKTRGQQVTLSCSPISGHRSVSWYQQTPGQGLQFLFEYFSETQRNKGNFPGRFSGRQFSNSRSEMNVSTLELGDSALYLCASSLAVDRTTGELFFGEGSRLTVL.

The table lists this clone with a few counts. The genes are TRBV12-3 or TRBV12-4 and TRBJ2-1; TRBD2 might be the D (5 bases). The CDR3 sequence is 13 residues long. Trimming shortened V by 6 bases and J by 9 bases, and 15 bases separated the two germline ends. The CDR3: CASRVDWRSEQFF. The CDR3 coding sequence is TGTGCCAGCAGAGTGGACTGGCGCAGTGAGCAGTTCTTC.

J is TRBJ2-3 and V is TRBV11-3, with 10 bases identical to TRBD1. CDR3 length: 16 residues. CDR1 SGHNT and CDR2 YENEEA come from the germline V gene. V lost 3 bases to trimming and J lost 6 bases; unmatched junction nucleotides: 9. The CDR3 sequence: CASSFNPTGGSDTQYF. The CDR3 DNA follows: TGTGCCAGCAGCTTCAACCCGACAGGGGGCTCTGATACGCAGTATTTT. Based on the CDR3 plus reference TRBV11-3 and TRBJ2-3, the full variable domain is EAGVVQSPRYKIIEKKQPVAFWCNPISGHNTLYWYLQNLGQGPELLIRYENEEAVDDSQLPKDRFSAERLKGVDSTLKIQPAELGDSAVYLCASSFNPTGGSDTQYFGPGTRLTVL.

The V and J genes are TRBV18 and TRBJ1-2; 8 nucleotides line up with TRBD1. Unmatched junction bases numbered 10, after V lost 3 bases and J lost 4 bases. CDR1 KGHSH and CDR2 LQKENI come from the germline V gene. The CDR3 is made up of 16 amino acids. The CDR3 nucleotides read TGTGCCAGCTCACCCGCTATGGACAGGGTGGCCTATGGCTACACCTTC. The encoded protein is CASSPAMDRVAYGYTF. The full variable domain, its missing parts supplied by reference TRBV18 and TRBJ1-2, is NAGVMQNPRHLVRRRGQEARLRCSPMKGHSHVYWYRQLPEEGLKFMVYLQKENIIDESGMPKERFSAEFPKEGPSILRIQQVVRGDSAAYFCASSPAMDRVAYGYTFGSGTRLTVV.

The genes are TRBV7-3 and TRBJ1-5; 7 positions agree with TRBD1. Germline CDR1 reads SGHTA; CDR2 reads FQGTGA. With 5 bases clipped from V and 7 bases from J, the junction kept 11 bases outside the gene matches. The CDR3 covers 15 residues. The CDR3 loop is CASSRWTGRRQPQHF. In DNA, the CDR3 is TGTGCCAGCAGCCGCTGGACAGGTCGTAGACAGCCCCAGCATTTT.

V gene TRBV19 combines with J gene TRBJ1-2, with D maybe TRBD1 (5 bases). CDR1 and CDR2 from the germline V gene are LNHDA and SQIVND (reference sequence). V lost 5 bases to trimming and J lost 0 bases, with 22 bases between them. The CDR3 contains 18 residues. The CDR3 reads CASSVRVRGGSPNYGYTF. CDR3 sequence (DNA): TGTGCCAGTAGTGTACGTGTAAGGGGCGGGAGTCCTAACTATGGCTACACCTTC.